The 22 T cell receptor beta chains in this list originate from one sample, sequenced in a study of blood T cell repertoires in COVID-19. Profiling relied on immunoSEQ multiplex PCR, and the TCRdb table lists in-frame clones only, not all of them. The table lists about 140,000 clones, approximately 80% of them singletons. Sequenced: PBMCs or T cells enriched from blood (not recorded which). Receptor source: a man between 65 and 79 years old who had been exposed to COVID-19.

The chain has TRBV12-3 or TRBV12-4 and TRBJ1-2, with no clear D. The CDR3 extends over 11 amino acids. The V gene lost 5 bases and the J gene lost 5 bases, with 6 bases spanning the gap. The CDR3 protein is CASSGLYGYTF. For the CDR3, the DNA is TGTGCCAGCAGTGGACTTTATGGCTACACCTTC.

The chain is built from TRBV28 and TRBJ1-1; D uncertain. Germline V gene lookup returns CDR1 MDHEN and CDR2 SYDVKM. CDR3 length equals 14 residues. Trimming pared 1 base from V and 1 base from J, leaving 7 bases between. The CDR3 coding sequence is TGTGCCAGCAGTTTATCGGCAGGGAACACTGAAGCTTTCTTT. Its protein product is CASSLSAGNTEAFF.

The V and J genes are TRBV19 and TRBJ2-1, with D uncertain. Looked up from germline, CDR1 is LNHDA and CDR2 is SQIVND (reference sequence). This CDR3 has 14 amino acids. Trimming left V 6 bases short and J 1 base short, with 10 bases between. CDR3 DNA: TGTGCCAGTAGCCCCAAGAGGTCCTACAATGAGCAGTTCTTC. Protein: CASSPKRSYNEQFF.

J is TRBJ2-1 and V is TRBV5-1, with 14 positions matching TRBD2. The germline V gene encodes CDR1 SGHRS and CDR2 YFSETQ. Trimming took 0 bases from V and 8 from J; bases not matched to a gene: 1. This CDR3 comprises 15 residues. This CDR3 reads CASSLGTSGGYEQFF. The CDR3 DNA reads as TGCGCCAGCAGCTTGGGGACTAGCGGGGGGTATGAGCAGTTCTTC.

This chain connects TRBV6-5 to TRBJ1-1, with 7 bases identical to TRBD1. From germline, CDR1 is MNHEY and CDR2 SVGAGI. This CDR3 is built from 14 residues. Trimming cost V 6 bases and J 2 bases; bases outside gene matches: 6. As DNA, the CDR3 is TGTGCCAGCAGGGCAGGGACAGCTAACACTGAAGCTTTCTTT. It is translated as CASRAGTANTEAFF.

The chain joins TRBV6-5 to TRBJ2-7, with D perhaps TRBD2 (7 bases). Germline V gene data show CDR1 as MNHEY and CDR2 as SVGAGI. This CDR3 region has 12 residues. The CDR3: CAGGGPIYEQYF. The CDR3 DNA follows: TGTGCGGGAGGGGGGCCGATCTACGAGCAGTACTTC.

The J gene is TRBJ2-5, the V gene TRBV5-1; TRBD2 matches 13 bases. Trimming cost V 6 bases and J 5 bases; bases outside gene matches: 22. Germline values: CDR1 SGHRS, CDR2 YFSETQ. CDR3 length equals 20 residues. CDR3 protein: CASTLMRTSGSDLVGETQYF. The CDR3 coding sequence is TGCGCCAGCACTCTCATGAGGACTAGCGGGAGTGATCTGGTAGGGGAGACCCAGTACTTC.

The CDR3 region is CASSQDPNRGGLAKNIQYF. DNA for the CDR3: TGCGCCAGCAGCCAAGACCCGAACAGGGGGGGATTAGCCAAAAACATTCAGTACTTC. This chain joins TRBV4-3 and TRBJ2-4; D may be TRBD1 (8 bases). The germline V gene encodes CDR1 LGHNA and CDR2 YSLEER. This CDR3 region has 19 residues. Trimming took 0 bases from V and 0 from J, leaving 18 bases between them.

CDR3 sequence (DNA): TGCGCCAGCAGCCAAGTAACAGGGGGCAATTCCGACGAGCAGTACTTC. Amino acids: CASSQVTGGNSDEQYF. This sequence joins TRBV4-1 and TRBJ2-7, with 9 nucleotides matching TRBD1. The CDR3 is 16 residues long. J gave up 5 bases and V 1 base, and 9 bases lay outside the gene matches. CDR1 and CDR2 (germline): MGHRA, YSYEKL.

V usage is TRBV5-1 and J usage is TRBJ2-7; 11 bases fit TRBD1. The CDR3 runs 15 residues. The ends lost 4 bases at V and 2 bases at J; junction bases unmatched: 5. Germline lookup yields CDR1 SGHRS and CDR2 YFSETQ. CDR3 DNA sequence: TGCGCCAGCAGCCCAGGGACAGGGGGTACCTACGAGCAGTACTTC. This translates into CASSPGTGGTYEQYF.

This clone occurred a few times. The rearrangement joins TRBV6-6 to TRBJ1-1; a possible D gene is TRBD1 (5 bases). The V gene lost 6 bases and the J gene lost 0 bases, with 8 bases spanning the gap. Per germline, CDR1 MNHNY and CDR2 SVGAGI (reference sequence). The CDR3 covers 13 residues. CDR3 sequence: CASRRGMNTEAFF. CDR3 DNA sequence: TGTGCCAGCAGAAGGGGAATGAACACTGAAGCTTTCTTT.

This sequence joins TRBV6-5 and TRBJ1-2; possible D gene TRBD1, 5 bases. This CDR3 region has 14 residues. V lost 7 bases and J 4 bases, leaving 16 bases between the germline ends. CDR1 MNHEY and CDR2 SVGAGI come from the germline V gene. This CDR3 reads CASMSAGSAYGYTF. CDR3 bases: TGTGCCAGCATGTCGGCAGGGTCGGCCTATGGCTACACCTTC.

The V and J genes are TRBV18 and TRBJ1-5, with 8 bases matching TRBD1. Looked up from germline, CDR1 is KGHSH and CDR2 is LQKENI. V lost 5 bases to trimming and J lost 6 bases; unmatched junction nucleotides: 9. The length of the CDR3 is 15 residues. CDR3 DNA sequence: TGTGCCAGCTCAGGAACAGGGGGGGACGGTCAGCCCCAGCATTTT. Translating it yields CASSGTGGDGQPQHF.

J is TRBJ2-7 and V is TRBV5-1, with TRBD2 identical over 8 bases. The CDR3 covers 15 residues. V shed 0 bases and J 5 bases; nucleotides not matched to a gene: 7. Germline loops: CDR1 SGHRS, CDR2 YFSETQ. DNA for the CDR3: TGCGCCAGCAGCTTGGCCAACGGGGGGGTGGACGAGCAGTACTTC. Protein sequence: CASSLANGGVDEQYF.

This sequence joins TRBV19 and TRBJ2-2; 8 positions match TRBD2. The CDR3 is made up of 13 amino acids. The germline V gene has CDR1 LNHDA and CDR2 SQIVND (reference sequence). J was trimmed by 7 bases and V by 7 bases; bases with no gene match: 5. The CDR3 loop is CASKQRGYGELFF. As DNA, the CDR3 is TGTGCCAGTAAACAGCGGGGGTACGGGGAGCTGTTTTTT.

The chain carries TRBV14 and TRBJ2-1; 10 positions agree with TRBD1. V lost 4 bases, J lost 2 bases, and 8 bases stayed unmatched. From germline, CDR1 is SGHDN and CDR2 FVKESK. CDR3 length equals 17 residues. CDR3 in amino acids: CASSPRTGGITYNEQFF. The CDR3 nucleotides read TGTGCCAGCAGCCCTAGGACAGGGGGGATTACCTACAATGAGCAGTTCTTC.

The V gene is TRBV20-1, the J gene TRBJ2-2; 7 bases are a match to TRBD1. From germline, CDR1 is DFQATT and CDR2 SNEGSKA (reference sequence). V dropped 3 bases and J dropped 4; count of bases not matched to a gene: 8. The CDR3 covers 15 residues. The CDR3, as DNA: TGCAGTGCTAGTCCCGGACAGGTACCCACCGGGGAGCTGTTTTTT. Translation gives CSASPGQVPTGELFF.

The chain employs TRBV19 and TRBJ1-2, with D unresolved. The CDR3 runs 14 residues. V dropped 5 bases and J dropped 3 bases, with 13 bases sitting between them. From germline, CDR1 is LNHDA and CDR2 SQIVND (reference sequence). For the CDR3, the DNA is TGTGCCAGTAGTGCACGATGGGCCTACTATGGCTACACCTTC. Protein: CASSARWAYYGYTF. Full variable domain (missing parts from reference TRBV19 and TRBJ1-2): DGGITQSPKYLFRKEGQNVTLSCEQNLNHDAMYWYRQDPGQGLRLIYYSQIVNDFQKGDIAEGYSVSREKKESFPLTVTSAQKNPTAFYLCASSARWAYYGYTFGSGTRLTVV.

The chain uses TRBV6-5 and TRBJ1-1; D is uncertain. This CDR3 has 16 residues. CDR1 MNHEY and CDR2 SVGAGI come from the germline V gene. V lost 1 base to trimming and J lost 3 bases, with 15 bases between them. The CDR3 protein is CASSYFVGGQDTEAFF. Written as DNA, the CDR3 is TGTGCCAGCAGTTACTTCGTGGGTGGGCAGGACACTGAAGCTTTCTTT.

In this sample, this clone turned up once. The chain is built from TRBV27 and TRBJ1-5; no definite D call. The CDR3 totals 15 residues. V gave up 5 bases and J gave up 4 bases, with 15 bases separating them. Germline V lookup: CDR1 MNHEY, CDR2 SMNVEV (reference sequence). CDR3 amino acids: CASSGEGLANQPQHF. The CDR3 DNA is TGTGCCAGCAGTGGGGAGGGTCTAGCAAATCAGCCCCAGCATTTT.

The chain combines TRBV5-5 with TRBJ2-5; TRBD2 matches 8 bases. Germline assignment: CDR1 SGHKS and CDR2 YYEKEE (reference sequence). This CDR3 contains 17 residues. V lost 3 bases and J lost 2; bases outside the gene matches: 12. For the CDR3, the DNA is TGTGCCAGCAGCTCCGCGGGAAGCGGGGGCCTTCAAGAGACCCAGTACTTC. Translation gives CASSSAGSGGLQETQYF.

The chain is built from TRBV19 and TRBJ1-1, with 10 bases lining up with TRBD1. There are 17 residues in the CDR3. CDR1 is LNHDA, CDR2 SQIVND, per germline (reference sequence). V shed 4 bases and J 5 bases; nucleotides not matched to a gene: 13. The CDR3 is CASSRPGQGYVETEAFF. The CDR3 DNA reads TGTGCCAGTAGTAGACCGGGACAGGGGTATGTAGAAACTGAAGCTTTCTTT.